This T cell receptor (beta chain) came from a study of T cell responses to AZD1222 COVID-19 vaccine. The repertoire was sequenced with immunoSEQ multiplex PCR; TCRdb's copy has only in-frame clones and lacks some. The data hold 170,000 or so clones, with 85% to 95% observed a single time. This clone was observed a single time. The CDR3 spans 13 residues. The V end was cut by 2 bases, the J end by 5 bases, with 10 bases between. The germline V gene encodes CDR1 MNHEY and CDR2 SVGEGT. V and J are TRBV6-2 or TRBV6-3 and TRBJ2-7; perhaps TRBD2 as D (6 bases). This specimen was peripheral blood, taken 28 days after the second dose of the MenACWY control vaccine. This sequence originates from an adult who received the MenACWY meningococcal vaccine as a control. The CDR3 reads CASSYGWGDEQYF. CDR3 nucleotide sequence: TGTGCCAGCAGTTACGGGTGGGGGGACGAGCAGTACTTC.